One T cell receptor (beta chain) is described in this entry. Its antigen is unidentified. This sample was included in a study of blood T cells in healthy people across ages. Overall study results and limits: Bulk PBMC profiling left naive and antigen-experienced comparisons inconclusive.

Primers used in a second PCR of roughly 7 to 12 cycles were a sample-barcoded 5' primer and a J-beta primer mix. Via MiXCR, TCRdb re-called the 5' RACE reads, giving one row per CDR3 protein. Of 1.5 million or so distinct CDR3 sequences listed, about 42% are singletons. A minimum of 7 million PBMCs was isolated per sample. CDR1 is SGHDN and CDR2 is FVKESK in the germline V gene. This CDR3 region has 17 residues. The rearrangement joins TRBV14 to TRBJ2-1; 12 bases are shared with TRBD2. The DNA end lines up better with TRBJ2-7; the J call may be wrong. The source material was blood. This clonotype originated in a woman under 30 in good health. CDR3 in amino acids: CASSSGTSGLRYNEQYF. CDR3 DNA: TGTGCCAGCAGCTCTGGGACTAGCGGGCTCCGCTACAATGAGCAGTACTTC.